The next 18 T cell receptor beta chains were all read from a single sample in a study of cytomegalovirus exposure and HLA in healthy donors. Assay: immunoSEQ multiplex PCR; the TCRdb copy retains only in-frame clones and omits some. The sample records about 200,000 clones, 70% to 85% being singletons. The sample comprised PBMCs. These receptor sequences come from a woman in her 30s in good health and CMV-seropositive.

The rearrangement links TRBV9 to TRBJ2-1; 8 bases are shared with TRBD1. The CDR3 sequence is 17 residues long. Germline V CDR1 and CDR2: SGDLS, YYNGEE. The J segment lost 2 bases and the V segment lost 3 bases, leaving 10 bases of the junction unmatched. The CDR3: CASSGSDRGPAYNEQFF. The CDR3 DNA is TGTGCCAGCAGCGGCTCAGACAGGGGTCCTGCCTACAATGAGCAGTTCTTC.

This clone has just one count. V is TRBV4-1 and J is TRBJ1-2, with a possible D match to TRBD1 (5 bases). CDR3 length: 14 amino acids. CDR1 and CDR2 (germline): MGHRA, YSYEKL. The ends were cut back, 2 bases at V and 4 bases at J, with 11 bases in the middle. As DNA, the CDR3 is TGCGCCAGCAGCCAAAGCTCCGGGGGCTATGGCTACACCTTC. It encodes CASSQSSGGYGYTF.

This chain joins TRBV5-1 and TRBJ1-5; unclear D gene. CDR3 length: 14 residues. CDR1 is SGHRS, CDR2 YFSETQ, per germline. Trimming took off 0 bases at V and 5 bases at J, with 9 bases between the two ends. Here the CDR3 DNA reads TGCGCCAGCAGCTTGGGCGGGGAGGATCAGCCCCAGCATTTT. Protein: CASSLGGEDQPQHF.

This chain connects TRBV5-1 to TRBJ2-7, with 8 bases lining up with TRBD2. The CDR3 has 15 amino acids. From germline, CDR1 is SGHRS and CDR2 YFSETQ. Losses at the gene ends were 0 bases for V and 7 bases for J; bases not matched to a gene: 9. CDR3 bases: TGCGCCAGCAGCTTGGACGGCGGGGGGTCTTGGGAGCAGTACTTC. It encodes CASSLDGGGSWEQYF.

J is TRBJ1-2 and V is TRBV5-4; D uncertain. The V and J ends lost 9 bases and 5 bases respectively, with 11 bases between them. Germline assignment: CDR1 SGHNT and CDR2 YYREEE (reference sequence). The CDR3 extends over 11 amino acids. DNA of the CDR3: TGTGCCATCGAGACTTCGTATGGCTACACCTTC. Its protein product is CAIETSYGYTF.

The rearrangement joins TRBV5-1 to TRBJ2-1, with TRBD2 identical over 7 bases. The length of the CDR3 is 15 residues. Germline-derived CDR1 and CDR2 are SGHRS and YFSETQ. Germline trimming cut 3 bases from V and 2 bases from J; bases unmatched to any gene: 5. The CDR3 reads CASSSSSGTYNEQFF. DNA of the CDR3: TGCGCCAGCAGCTCCTCAAGCGGGACCTACAATGAGCAGTTCTTC.

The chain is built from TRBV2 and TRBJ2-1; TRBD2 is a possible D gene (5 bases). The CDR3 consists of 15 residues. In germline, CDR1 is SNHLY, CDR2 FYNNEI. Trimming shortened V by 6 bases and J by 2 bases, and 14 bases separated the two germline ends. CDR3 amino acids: CASRDSTGTYNEQFF. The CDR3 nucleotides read TGTGCCAGCAGGGATTCTACCGGGACCTACAATGAGCAGTTCTTC.

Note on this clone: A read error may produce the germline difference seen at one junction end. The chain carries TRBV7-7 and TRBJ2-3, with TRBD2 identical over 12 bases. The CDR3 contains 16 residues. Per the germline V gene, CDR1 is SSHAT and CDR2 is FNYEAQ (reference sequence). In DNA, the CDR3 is TGTGCTAGCAGTCCCGGACTAGCGGGGAGCACAGATACGCAGTATTTT. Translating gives CASSPGLAGSTDTQYF.

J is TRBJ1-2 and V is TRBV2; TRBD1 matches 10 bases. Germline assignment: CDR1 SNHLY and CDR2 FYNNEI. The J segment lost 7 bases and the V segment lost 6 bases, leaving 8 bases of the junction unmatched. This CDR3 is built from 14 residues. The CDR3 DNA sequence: TGTGCCAGCAGATGGACAGGGGGAGACTCTGGCTACACCTTC. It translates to CASRWTGGDSGYTF. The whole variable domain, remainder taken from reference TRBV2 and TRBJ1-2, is EPEVTQTPSHQVTQMGQEVILRCVPISNHLYFYWYRQILGQKVEFLVSFYNNEISEKSEIFDDQFSVERPDGSNFTLKIRSTKLEDSAMYFCASRWTGGDSGYTFGSGTRLTVV.

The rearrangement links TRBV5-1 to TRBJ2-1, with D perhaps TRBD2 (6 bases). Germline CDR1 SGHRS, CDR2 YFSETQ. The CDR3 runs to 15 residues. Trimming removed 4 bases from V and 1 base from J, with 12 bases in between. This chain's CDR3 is CASSPQEGSYNEQFF. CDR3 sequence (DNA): TGCGCCAGCAGCCCCCAGGAGGGTTCCTACAATGAGCAGTTCTTC.

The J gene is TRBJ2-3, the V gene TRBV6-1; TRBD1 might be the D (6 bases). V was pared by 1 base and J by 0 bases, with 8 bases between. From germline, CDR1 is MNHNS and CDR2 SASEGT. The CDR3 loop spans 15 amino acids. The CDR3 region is CASSEEDRSTDTQYF. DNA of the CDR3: TGTGCCAGCAGTGAAGAGGACAGAAGCACAGATACGCAGTATTTT.

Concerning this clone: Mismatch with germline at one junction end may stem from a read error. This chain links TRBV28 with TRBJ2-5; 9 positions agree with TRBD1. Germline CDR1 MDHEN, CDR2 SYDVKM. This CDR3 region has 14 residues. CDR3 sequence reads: CASSLWDRGPILHF. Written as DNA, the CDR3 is TGTGCCAGCAGTTTATGGGACAGGGGTCCCATACTACACTTC.

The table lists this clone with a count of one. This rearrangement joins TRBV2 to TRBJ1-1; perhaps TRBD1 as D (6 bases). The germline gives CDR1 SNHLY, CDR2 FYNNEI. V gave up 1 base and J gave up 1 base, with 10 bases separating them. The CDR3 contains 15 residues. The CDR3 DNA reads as TGTGCCAGCAGTGAAGGGTGGACAGCGAACACTGAAGCTTTCTTT. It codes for CASSEGWTANTEAFF. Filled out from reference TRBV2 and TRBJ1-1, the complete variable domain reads EPEVTQTPSHQVTQMGQEVILRCVPISNHLYFYWYRQILGQKVEFLVSFYNNEISEKSEIFDDQFSVERPDGSNFTLKIRSTKLEDSAMYFCASSEGWTANTEAFFGQGTRLTVV.

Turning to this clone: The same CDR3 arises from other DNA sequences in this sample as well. Here the CDR3 reads CATSRDRGNYGYTF. CDR3 coding DNA: TGTGCCACCAGCAGGGACAGGGGTAACTATGGCTACACCTTC. This chain joins TRBV15 and TRBJ1-2; 9 bases line up with TRBD1. Per the germline V gene, CDR1 is LNHNV and CDR2 is YYDKDF (reference sequence). Trimming at V came to 3 bases and at J to 1 base, leaving 0 bases not matched to a gene. The CDR3 is 14 amino acids.

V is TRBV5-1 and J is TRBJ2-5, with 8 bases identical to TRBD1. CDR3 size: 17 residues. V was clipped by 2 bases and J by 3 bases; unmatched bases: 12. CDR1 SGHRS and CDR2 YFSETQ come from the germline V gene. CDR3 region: CASSFLPPPGQEETQYF. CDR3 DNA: TGCGCCAGCAGCTTCCTTCCTCCACCGGGACAGGAAGAGACCCAGTACTTC.

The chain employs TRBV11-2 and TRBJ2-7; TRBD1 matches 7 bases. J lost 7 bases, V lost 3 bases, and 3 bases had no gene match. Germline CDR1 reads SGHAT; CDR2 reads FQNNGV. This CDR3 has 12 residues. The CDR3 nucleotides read TGTGCCAGCAGCTTTGACAGGGTTGAGCAGTACTTC. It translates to CASSFDRVEQYF. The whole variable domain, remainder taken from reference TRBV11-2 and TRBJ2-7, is EAGVAQSPRYKIIEKRQSVAFWCNPISGHATLYWYQQILGQGPKLLIQFQNNGVVDDSQLPKDRFSAERLKGVDSTLKIQPAKLEDSAVYLCASSFDRVEQYFGPGTRLTVT.

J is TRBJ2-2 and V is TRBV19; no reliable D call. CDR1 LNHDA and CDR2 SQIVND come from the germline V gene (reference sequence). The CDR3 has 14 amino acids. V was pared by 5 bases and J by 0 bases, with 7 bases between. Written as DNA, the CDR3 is TGTGCCAGTAGTCCGGTCGCGAACACCGGGGAGCTGTTTTTT. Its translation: CASSPVANTGELFF.

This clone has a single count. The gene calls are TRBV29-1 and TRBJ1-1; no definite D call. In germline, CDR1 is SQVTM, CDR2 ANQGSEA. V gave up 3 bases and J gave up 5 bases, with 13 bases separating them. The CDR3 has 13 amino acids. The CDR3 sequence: CSVDRLPGTEAFF. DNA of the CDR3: TGCAGCGTTGACCGGCTCCCGGGGACTGAAGCTTTCTTT.